This T cell receptor (beta chain) was captured by sequencing in a study of blood T cell repertoires in COVID-19. As for the study in general: Sites across the United States, Italy and Spain contributed samples from acute and convalescent COVID-19.

Source study methods: Amplified reference gene primers provided the basis for estimating nucleated cell counts. Sequenced by immunoSEQ multiplex PCR; TCRdb stores in-frame clones only, minus some. The V and J calls and clone size come from that table; D and trimming were worked out from the DNA. The sample records about 23,000 clones, approximately 83% being singletons. The sample taken for sequencing was peripheral blood. The receptor was derived from an older man with acute or convalescent COVID-19.

This chain's CDR3 is CAGQRGEAFF. CDR3 bases: TGTGCCGGTCAGCGAGGGGAAGCTTTCTTT. The chain employs TRBV30 and TRBJ1-1; D unresolved. The germline gives CDR1 GTSNPN, CDR2 SVGIG (reference sequence). The V end lost 8 bases, the J end lost 8 bases, and 12 bases lay between the germline ends. The CDR3 is made up of 10 amino acids.